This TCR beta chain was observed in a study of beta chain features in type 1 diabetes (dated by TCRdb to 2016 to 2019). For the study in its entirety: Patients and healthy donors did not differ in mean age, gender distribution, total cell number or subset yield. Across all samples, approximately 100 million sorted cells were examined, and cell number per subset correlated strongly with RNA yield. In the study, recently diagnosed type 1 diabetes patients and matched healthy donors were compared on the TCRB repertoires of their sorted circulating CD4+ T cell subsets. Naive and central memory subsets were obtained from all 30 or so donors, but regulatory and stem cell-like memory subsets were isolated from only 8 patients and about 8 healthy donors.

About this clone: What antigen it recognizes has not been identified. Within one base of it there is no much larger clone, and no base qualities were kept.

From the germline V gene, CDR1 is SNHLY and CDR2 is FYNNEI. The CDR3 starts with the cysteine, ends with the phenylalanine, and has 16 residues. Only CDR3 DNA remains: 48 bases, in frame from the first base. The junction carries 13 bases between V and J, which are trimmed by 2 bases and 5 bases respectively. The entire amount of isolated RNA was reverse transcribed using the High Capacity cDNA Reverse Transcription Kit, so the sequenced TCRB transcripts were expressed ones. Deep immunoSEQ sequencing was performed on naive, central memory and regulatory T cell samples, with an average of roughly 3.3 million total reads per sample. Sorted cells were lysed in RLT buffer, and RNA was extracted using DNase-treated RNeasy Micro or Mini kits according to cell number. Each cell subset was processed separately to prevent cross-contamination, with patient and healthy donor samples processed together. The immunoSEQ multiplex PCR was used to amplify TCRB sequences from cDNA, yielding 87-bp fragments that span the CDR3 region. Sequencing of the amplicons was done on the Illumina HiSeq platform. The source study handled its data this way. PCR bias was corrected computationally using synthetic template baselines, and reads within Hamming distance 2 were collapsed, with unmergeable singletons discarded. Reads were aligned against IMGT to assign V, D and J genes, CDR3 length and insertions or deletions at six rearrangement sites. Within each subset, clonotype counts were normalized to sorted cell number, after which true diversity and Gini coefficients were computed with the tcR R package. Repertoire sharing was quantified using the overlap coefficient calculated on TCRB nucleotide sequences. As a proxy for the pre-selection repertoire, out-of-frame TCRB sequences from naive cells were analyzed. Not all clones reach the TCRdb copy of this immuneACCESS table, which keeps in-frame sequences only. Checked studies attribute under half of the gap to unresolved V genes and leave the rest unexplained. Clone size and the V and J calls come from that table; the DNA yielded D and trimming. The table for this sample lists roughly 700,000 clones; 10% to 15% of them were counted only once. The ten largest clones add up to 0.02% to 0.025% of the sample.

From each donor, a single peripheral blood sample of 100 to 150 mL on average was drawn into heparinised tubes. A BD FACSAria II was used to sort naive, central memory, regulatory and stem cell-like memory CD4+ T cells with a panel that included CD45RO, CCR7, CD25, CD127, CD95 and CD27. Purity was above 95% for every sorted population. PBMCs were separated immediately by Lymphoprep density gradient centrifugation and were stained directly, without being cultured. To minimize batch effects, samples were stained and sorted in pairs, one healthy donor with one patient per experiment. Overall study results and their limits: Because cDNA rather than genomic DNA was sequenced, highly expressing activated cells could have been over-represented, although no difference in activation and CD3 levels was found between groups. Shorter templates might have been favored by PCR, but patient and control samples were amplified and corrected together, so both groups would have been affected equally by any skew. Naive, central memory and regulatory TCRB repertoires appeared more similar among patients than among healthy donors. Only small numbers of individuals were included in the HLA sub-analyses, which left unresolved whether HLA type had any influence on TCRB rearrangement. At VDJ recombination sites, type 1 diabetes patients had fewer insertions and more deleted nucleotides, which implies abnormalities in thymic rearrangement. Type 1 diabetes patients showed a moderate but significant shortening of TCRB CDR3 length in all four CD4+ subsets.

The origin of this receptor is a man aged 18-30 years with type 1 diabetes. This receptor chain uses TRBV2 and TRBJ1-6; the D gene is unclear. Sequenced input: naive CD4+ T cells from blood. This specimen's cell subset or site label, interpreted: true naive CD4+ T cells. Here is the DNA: TGTGCCAGCAGTGAAAGAGGGCAGGAGAATAATTCACCCCTCCACTTT. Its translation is CASSERGQENNSPLHF.